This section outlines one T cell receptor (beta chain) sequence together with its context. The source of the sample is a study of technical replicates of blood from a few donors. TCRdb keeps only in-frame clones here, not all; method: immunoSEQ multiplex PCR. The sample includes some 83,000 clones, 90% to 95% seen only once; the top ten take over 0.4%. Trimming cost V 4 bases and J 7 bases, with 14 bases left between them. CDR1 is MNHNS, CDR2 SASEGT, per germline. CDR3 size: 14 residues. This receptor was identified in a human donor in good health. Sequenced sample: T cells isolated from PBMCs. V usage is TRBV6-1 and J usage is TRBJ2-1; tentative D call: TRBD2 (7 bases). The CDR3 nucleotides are TGTGCCAGCAGTGGGTGGGGGGGCTGGAATGAGCAGTTCTTC. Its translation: CASSGWGGWNEQFF.